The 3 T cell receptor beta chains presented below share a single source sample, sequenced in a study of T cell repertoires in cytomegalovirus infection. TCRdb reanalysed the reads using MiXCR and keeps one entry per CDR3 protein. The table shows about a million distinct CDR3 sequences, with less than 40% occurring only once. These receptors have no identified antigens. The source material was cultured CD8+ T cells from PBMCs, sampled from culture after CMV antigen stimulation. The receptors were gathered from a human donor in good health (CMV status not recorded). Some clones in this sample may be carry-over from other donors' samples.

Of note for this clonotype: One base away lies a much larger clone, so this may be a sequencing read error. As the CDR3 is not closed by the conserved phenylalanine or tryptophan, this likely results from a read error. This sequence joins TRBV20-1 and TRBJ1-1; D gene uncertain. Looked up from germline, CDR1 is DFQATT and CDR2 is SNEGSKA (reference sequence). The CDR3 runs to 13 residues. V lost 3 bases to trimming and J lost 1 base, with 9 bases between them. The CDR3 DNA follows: TGCAGTGCTAGTCAGTCTGGGAACACTGAAGCTTTCTCT. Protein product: CSASQSGNTEAFS.

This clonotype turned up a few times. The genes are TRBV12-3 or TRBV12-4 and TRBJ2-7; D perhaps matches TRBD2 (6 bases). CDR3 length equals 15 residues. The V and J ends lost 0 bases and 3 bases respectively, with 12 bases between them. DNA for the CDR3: TGTGCCAGCAGTTTAGCGGGGGGTCCGGGCTACGAGCAGTACGTC. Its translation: CASSLAGGPGYEQYV.

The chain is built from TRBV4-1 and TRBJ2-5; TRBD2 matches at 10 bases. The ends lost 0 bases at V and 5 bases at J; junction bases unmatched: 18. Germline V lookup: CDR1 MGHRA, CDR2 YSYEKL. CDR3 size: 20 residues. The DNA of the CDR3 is TGCGCCAGCAGCCAAGATCCCCCCTTAAGGAGCGGGGGGGCTGGGGAGACCCAGTACTTC. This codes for CASSQDPPLRSGGAGETQYF.